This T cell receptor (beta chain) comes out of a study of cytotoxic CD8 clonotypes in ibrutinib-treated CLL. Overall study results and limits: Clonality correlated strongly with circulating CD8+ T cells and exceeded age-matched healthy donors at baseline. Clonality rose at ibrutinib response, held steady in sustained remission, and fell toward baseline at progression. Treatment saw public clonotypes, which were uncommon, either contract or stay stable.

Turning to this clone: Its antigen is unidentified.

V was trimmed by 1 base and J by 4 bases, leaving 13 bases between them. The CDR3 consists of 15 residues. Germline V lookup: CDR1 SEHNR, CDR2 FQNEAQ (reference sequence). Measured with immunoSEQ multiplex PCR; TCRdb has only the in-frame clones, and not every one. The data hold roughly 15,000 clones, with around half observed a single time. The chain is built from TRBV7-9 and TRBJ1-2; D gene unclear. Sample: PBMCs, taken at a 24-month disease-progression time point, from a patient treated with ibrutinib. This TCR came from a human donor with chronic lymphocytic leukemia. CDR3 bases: TGTGCCAGCAGCTTAGGTGAGGACCCAGTCTATGGCTACACCTTC. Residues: CASSLGEDPVYGYTF.